One and the same sample provided the 15 T cell receptor beta chains below, sequenced in a study of T cells expressing NK-cell markers. TCRdb re-analyzed the 5' RACE reads; it lists each CDR3 protein once, without DNA. Its table records about 140,000 distinct CDR3 sequences. Sample: blood T cells: a sorted CD56 or NKG2C T cell subset, CD4+ or CD8+ T cells, or bulk PBMC T cells (not recorded which). The receptors derive from a man between 18 and 35 years old in good health.

The chain uses TRBV6-5 and TRBJ1-5. Germline CDR1 is MNHEY and CDR2 is SVGAGI. This CDR3 is built from 15 residues. The chain's CDR3 is CASSYRESVSQPQHF.

The V call is TRBV11-2, the J call TRBJ2-5; lacking DNA, the TRBD1 call made by TCRdb goes unchecked. Germline V gives CDR1 SGHAT, CDR2 FQNNGV. The CDR3 covers 16 residues. The CDR3 loop reads CASSPVITGGGETQYF.

This chain joins TRBV11-1 and TRBJ2-6; TCRdb lists TRBD1, though no DNA is available to test this call. The CDR3 loop spans 19 amino acids. Germline loops: CDR1 SGHAT, CDR2 FQDESV (reference sequence). The CDR3 reads CASSSLGGTGGTGANVLTF.

This chain uses TRBV25-1 with TRBJ1-2. The length of the CDR3 is 14 residues. The V gene's germline CDR1 is MGHDK and CDR2 SYGVNS. Here the CDR3 reads CASPHGRYNYGYTF.

This chain links TRBV2 with TRBJ2-1. This CDR3 contains 13 residues. The germline gives CDR1 SNHLY, CDR2 FYNNEI. This CDR3 reads CASIGSGLNEQFF.

The J gene is TRBJ2-1, the V gene TRBV6-2 or TRBV6-3; TCRdb picks TRBD2, but there is no DNA to check that call. Germline V lookup: CDR1 MNHEY, CDR2 SVGEGT. This CDR3 region has 15 residues. The CDR3: CASSWLAGGRNEQFF.

V usage is TRBV19 and J usage is TRBJ2-5; TCRdb lists TRBD2, though no DNA is available to test this call. The germline gives CDR1 LNHDA, CDR2 SQIVND (reference sequence). The CDR3 runs to 16 residues. Here the CDR3 reads CASSIGVGGREETQYF.

J is TRBJ1-1 and V is TRBV7-8; TCRdb gives TRBD1 as the D gene, but with no DNA this cannot be confirmed. Germline assignment: CDR1 SGHVS and CDR2 FQNEAQ. CDR3 length: 16 amino acids. The CDR3 protein is CASSLDSYQGVRGAFF.

J is TRBJ2-2 and V is TRBV21-1; TCRdb's D gene call, TRBD2, goes unchecked for lack of DNA. TRBV21-1 is a known pseudogene. The CDR3 runs to 16 residues. The CDR3 here is CASSKPSGTFTGELFF.

The chain carries TRBV28 and TRBJ2-1; no DNA is available, so the TRBD1 call from TCRdb remains unchecked. In germline, CDR1 is MDHEN, CDR2 SYDVKM. The CDR3 consists of 17 residues. The CDR3 sequence is CASSFSGAYSSYNEQFF.

The chain combines TRBV29-1 with TRBJ2-1. CDR1 is SQVTM and CDR2 is ANQGSEA in the germline V gene. This CDR3 region has 14 residues. Here the CDR3 reads CSVVPTESYNEQFF.

This chain uses TRBV12-3 or TRBV12-4 with TRBJ2-7; TCRdb's assignment of TRBD1 cannot be checked, as there is no DNA. CDR3 length: 13 residues. CDR3 region: CASSPSPKGEQYF.

The rearrangement joins TRBV4-3 to TRBJ2-1; TCRdb's assignment of TRBD1 cannot be checked, as there is no DNA. CDR3 length: 15 residues. Germline V gives CDR1 LGHNA, CDR2 YSLEER. CDR3 in amino acids: CASSQERDRYNEQFF.

The CDR3 loop reads CASSDDGPLSSQFF. The chain uses TRBV7-9 and TRBJ2-1; TCRdb gives TRBD1 as the D gene, but with no DNA this cannot be confirmed. The germline gives CDR1 SEHNR, CDR2 FQNEAQ (reference sequence). The CDR3 runs 14 residues.

The chain recombines TRBV19 with TRBJ1-4; absent DNA, TCRdb's TRBD1 call cannot be checked. The CDR3 totals 15 residues. Germline CDR1 and CDR2: LNHDA and SQIVND (reference sequence). CDR3: CASSRNRVTNEKLFF. The variable domain in full, completed from reference TRBV19 and TRBJ1-4, reads DGGITQSPKYLFRKEGQNVTLSCEQNLNHDAMYWYRQDPGQGLRLIYYSQIVNDFQKGDIAEGYSVSREKKESFPLTVTSAQKNPTAFYLCASSRNRVTNEKLFFGSGTQLSVL.